This T cell receptor beta chain was identified during a study of blood T cell repertoires in COVID-19 (dated by TCRdb to the early 2020s). Notes on the research overall: Collaborator samples came from the United States, Italy and Spain and covered acute and convalescent phases of COVID-19. The material from the prospective study consisted of cDNA or gDNA derived from T cells, B-cell-depleted T cells, or PBMCs. The dataset comprised deeply sampled blood TCRbeta repertoires from subjects exposed to, actively infected with, or recovered from COVID-19. A freely available public database, intended as a resource for researchers studying the immune response to SARS-CoV-2, is where the repertoires were released. The samples were drawn from two sources: the first 160 participants of the ongoing ImmuneRACE study, and 1,254 subjects contributed by 6 global collaborators. Sample metadata almost always included a de-identified subject ID, COVID-19 status, age in years and sex. HLA class I and class II types, where available, came from metadata supplied by the sample provider rather than from assay-based typing. Overall results and qualifications from the work: The quantity of clinical and demographic metadata differed by source and by participant and was supplied without curation.

Collaborating institutions collected whole blood in K2EDTA tubes following their own protocols. For TCRbeta analysis, collaborators shipped samples in one of three forms: frozen whole blood, isolated PBMCs, or DNA extracted from either of those sample types. TCRbeta CDR3 regions were amplified from genomic DNA by means of the immunoSEQ Assay, a bias-controlled multiplex PCR. As for how the authors treated the data: Within the assay, amplification of reference gene primers was used to estimate how many nucleated cells each sample contained. Sequence reads were collapsed and filtered to measure the absolute abundance of every unique TCRbeta CDR3 rearrangement. For each sample, productive Simpson clonality was calculated as the square root of Simpson's diversity index over productive rearrangements. This is the immuneACCESS table as TCRdb keeps it, with only in-frame sequences that have V and J called. A part of the clones is gone; compared with another copy, unresolved V genes explain less than half, and the rest is unexplained. The V and J calls and the clone size are those of that table, but D and trimming were determined from the DNA. The sample table shows approximately 360,000 clones, and 89% are seen once. Together, the top ten hold 1% to 1.5% of the sample.

As concerns this clone: Its antigen is not yet known. No base qualities exist here, and no much larger clone lies one base off it.

Ends trimmed: V by 5 bases, J by 2 bases; bases unmatched to a gene: 5. The CDR3 covers 14 residues, taking in both the cysteine and the phenylalanine. The DNA shown is the 42-base CDR3, in frame from base 1. CDR1 and CDR2 are read off the germline V gene (reference sequence) as MNHEY and SMNVEV. The source is a man between 35 and 55 years old with acute or convalescent COVID-19. The rearranged segments are TRBV27 and TRBJ2-7, with 8 bases aligning to TRBD1. The sequencing input was peripheral blood. The nucleotide sequence is TGTGCCAGCAGTAAGACAGGGGCCCCCTACGAGCAGTACTTC. This yields the protein CASSKTGAPYEQYF.